Described below is a single T cell receptor (beta chain) sequence and its context. Its specificity is not known. These data come from a study of monozygotic twins with cystic fibrosis. The wider study: Library input was three micrograms of fragmented DNA, with approximately 16 PCR cycles.

Regarding the study as a whole: Co-twins had the most similar V usage for 13 of 16 pairs, J for 8. Monozygotic CF twin pairs shared significantly more nucleotide-identical clonotypes than unrelated CF individuals did. Low clonality (median approximately 0.0095) suggested a mostly naive repertoire.

TCRdb's copy holds only in-frame clones and misses some; the assay was immunoSEQ multiplex PCR. This sample has over 15,000 clones, with about 96% found just once. This CDR3 comprises 13 residues. Germline V lookup: CDR1 MNHEY, CDR2 SVGAGI. Trimming stripped 2 bases from V and 4 bases from J, with 8 bases between. This TCR was recovered from a girl between 2 and 10 years old with cystic fibrosis. V and J are TRBV6-5 and TRBJ1-1; perhaps TRBD1 as D (5 bases). Sequencing was done on a sample of blood. The CDR3 coding sequence is TGTGCCAGCAGTTACGGGGACGTCACTGAAGCTTTCTTT. Encoded protein: CASSYGDVTEAFF.